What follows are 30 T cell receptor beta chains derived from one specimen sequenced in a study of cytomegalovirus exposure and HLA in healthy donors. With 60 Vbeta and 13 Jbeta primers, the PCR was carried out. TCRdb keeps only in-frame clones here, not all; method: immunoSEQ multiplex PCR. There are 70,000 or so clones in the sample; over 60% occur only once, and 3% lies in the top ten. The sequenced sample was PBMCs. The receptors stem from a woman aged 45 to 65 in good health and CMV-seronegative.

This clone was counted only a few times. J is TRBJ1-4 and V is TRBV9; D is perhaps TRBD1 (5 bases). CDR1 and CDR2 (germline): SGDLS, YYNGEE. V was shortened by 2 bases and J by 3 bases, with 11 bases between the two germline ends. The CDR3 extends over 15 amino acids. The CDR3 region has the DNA TGTGCCAGCAGCGTCCAGGGTTTTGCTAATGAAAAACTGTTTTTT. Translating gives CASSVQGFANEKLFF.

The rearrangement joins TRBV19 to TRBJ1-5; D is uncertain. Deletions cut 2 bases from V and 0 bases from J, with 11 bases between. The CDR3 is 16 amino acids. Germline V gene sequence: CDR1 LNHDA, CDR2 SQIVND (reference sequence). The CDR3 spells CASSIRGLGSNQPQHF. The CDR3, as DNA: TGTGCCAGTAGTATACGAGGGTTGGGTAGCAATCAGCCCCAGCATTTT.

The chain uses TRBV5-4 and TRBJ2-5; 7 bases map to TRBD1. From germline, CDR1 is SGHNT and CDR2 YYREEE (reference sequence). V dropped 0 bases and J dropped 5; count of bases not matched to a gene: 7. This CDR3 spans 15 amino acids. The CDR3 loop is CASSLERGRGETQYF. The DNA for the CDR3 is TGTGCCAGCAGCTTGGAGAGGGGGCGAGGGGAGACCCAGTACTTC.

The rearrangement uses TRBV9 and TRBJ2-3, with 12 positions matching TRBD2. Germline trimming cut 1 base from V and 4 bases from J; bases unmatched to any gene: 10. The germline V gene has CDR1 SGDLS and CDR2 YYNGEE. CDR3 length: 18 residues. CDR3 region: CASSVSPSGRAGADTQYF. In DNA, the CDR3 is TGTGCCAGCAGCGTATCCCCTAGCGGGAGGGCCGGTGCAGATACGCAGTATTTT.

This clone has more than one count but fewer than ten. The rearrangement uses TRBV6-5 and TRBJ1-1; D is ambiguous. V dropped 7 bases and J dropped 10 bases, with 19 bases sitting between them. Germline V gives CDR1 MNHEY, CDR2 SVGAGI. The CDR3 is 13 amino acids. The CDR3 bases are TGTGCCAGCAATCACCGGGATCGATGCAGAGCTTTCTTT. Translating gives CASNHRDRCRAFF.

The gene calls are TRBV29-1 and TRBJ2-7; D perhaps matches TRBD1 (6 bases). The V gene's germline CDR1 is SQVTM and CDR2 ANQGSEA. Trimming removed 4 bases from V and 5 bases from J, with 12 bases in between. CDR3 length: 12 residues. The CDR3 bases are TGCAGCGTTGGAACAGGGTGGGACGAGCAGTACTTC. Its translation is CSVGTGWDEQYF.

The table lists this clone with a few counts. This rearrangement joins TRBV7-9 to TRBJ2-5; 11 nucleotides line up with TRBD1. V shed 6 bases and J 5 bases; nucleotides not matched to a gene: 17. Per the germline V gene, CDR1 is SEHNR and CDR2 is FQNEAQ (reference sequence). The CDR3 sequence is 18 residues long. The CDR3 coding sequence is TGTGCCAGCAGGCCTCAGGACAGGGGGCGCGGCAGCCAGGAGACCCAGTACTTC. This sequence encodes CASRPQDRGRGSQETQYF.

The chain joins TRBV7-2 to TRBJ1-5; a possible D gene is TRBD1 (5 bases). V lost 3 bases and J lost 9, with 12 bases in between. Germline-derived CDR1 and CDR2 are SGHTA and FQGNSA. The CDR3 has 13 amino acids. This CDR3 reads CASSLGGELPQHF. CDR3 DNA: TGTGCCAGCAGCTTGGGGGGTGAGTTGCCCCAGCATTTT.

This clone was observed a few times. The CDR3, as DNA: TGTGCCAGCAGCTTTCAGGCCCACTTGAACACTGAAGCTTTCTTT. Residues: CASSFQAHLNTEAFF. V and J are TRBV7-2 and TRBJ1-1; no reliable D call. Per the germline V gene, CDR1 is SGHTA and CDR2 is FQGNSA. CDR3 length: 15 amino acids. V lost 3 bases, J lost 0 bases, and 11 bases lay in between.

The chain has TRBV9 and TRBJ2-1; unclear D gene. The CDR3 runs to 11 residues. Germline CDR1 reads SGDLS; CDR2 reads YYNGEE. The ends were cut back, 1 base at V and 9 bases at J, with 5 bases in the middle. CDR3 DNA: TGTGCCAGCAGCGTACGAGGTGAGCAGTTCTTC. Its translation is CASSVRGEQFF.

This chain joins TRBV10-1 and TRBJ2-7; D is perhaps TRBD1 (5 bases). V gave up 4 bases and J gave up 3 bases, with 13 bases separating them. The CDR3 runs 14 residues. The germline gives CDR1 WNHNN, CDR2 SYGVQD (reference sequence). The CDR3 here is CASSGGDINYEQYF. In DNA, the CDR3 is TGCGCCAGCAGTGGGGGCGACATAAACTACGAGCAGTACTTC.

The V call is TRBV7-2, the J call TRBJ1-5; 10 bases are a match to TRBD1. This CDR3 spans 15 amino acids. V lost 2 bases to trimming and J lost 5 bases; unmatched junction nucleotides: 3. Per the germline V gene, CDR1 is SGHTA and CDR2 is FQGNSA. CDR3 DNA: TGTGCCAGCAGCTTACGACAGGGGGCAGATCAGCCCCAGCATTTT. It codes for CASSLRQGADQPQHF.

CDR3: CASSLTTSQETQYF. The CDR3, as DNA: TGTGCCAGCAGCCTTACCACTAGTCAAGAGACCCAGTACTTC. V gene TRBV4-2 combines with J gene TRBJ2-5, with a possible D match to TRBD2 (5 bases). CDR3 length: 14 amino acids. The V gene lost 4 bases and the J gene lost 2 bases, with 11 bases spanning the gap. Germline V gene data show CDR1 as LGHNA and CDR2 as YNFKEQ.

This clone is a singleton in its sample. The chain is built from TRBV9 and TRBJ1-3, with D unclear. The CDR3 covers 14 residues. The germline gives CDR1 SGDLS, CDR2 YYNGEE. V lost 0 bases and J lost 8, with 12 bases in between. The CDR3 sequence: CASSVDSWADTIYF. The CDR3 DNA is TGTGCCAGCAGCGTAGACTCATGGGCCGACACCATATATTTT.

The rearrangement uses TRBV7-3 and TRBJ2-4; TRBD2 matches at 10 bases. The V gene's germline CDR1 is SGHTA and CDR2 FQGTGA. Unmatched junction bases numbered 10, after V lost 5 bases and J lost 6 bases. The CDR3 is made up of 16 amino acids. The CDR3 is CASSRQDLAGVNIQYF. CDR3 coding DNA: TGTGCCAGCAGCCGGCAAGACCTAGCGGGAGTAAACATTCAGTACTTC. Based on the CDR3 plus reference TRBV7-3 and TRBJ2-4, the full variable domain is GAGVSQTPSNKVTEKGKYVELRCDPISGHTALYWYRQSLGQGPEFLIYFQGTGAADDSGLPNDRFFAVRPEGSVSTLKIQRTERGDSAVYLCASSRQDLAGVNIQYFGAGTRLSVL.

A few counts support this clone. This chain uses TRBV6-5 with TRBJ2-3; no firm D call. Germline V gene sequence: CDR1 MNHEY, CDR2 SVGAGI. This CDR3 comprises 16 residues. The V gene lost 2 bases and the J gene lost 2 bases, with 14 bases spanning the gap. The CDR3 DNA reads TGTGCCAGCAGTTACGTCGTCGGGTCCCCCACAGATACGCAGTATTTT. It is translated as CASSYVVGSPTDTQYF.

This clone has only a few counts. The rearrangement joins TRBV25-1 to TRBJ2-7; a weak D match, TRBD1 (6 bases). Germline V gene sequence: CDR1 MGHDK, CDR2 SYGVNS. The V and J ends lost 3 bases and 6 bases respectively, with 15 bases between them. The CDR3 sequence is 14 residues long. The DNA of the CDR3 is TGTGCCAGCAGTGAGAGTCCCGGGACACTCGAGCAGTACTTC. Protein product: CASSESPGTLEQYF.

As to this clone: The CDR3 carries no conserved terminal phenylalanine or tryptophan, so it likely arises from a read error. The CDR3 DNA sequence: TGTGCCTGGAGGGGACAGGCGAACACTGAAGCTTTCTTG. This codes for CAWRGQANTEAFL. J is TRBJ1-1 and V is TRBV30, with 8 bases that match TRBD1. Germline assignment: CDR1 GTSNPN and CDR2 SVGIG (reference sequence). With V trimmed by 3 bases and J by 1 base, 1 base remained unmatched. CDR3 length: 13 amino acids.

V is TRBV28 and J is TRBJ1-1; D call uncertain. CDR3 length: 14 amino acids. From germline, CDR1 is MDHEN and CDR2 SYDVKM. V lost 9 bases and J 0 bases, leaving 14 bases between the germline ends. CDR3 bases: TGTGCCAGTGGCTCAGGCAACATGAACACTGAAGCTTTCTTT. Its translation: CASGSGNMNTEAFF.

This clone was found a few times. The CDR3 protein is CASSPTVNTEAFF. As DNA, the CDR3 is TGTGCCAGCAGCCCTACAGTGAACACTGAAGCTTTCTTT. V usage is TRBV7-3 and J usage is TRBJ1-1; no firm D call. V was pared by 5 bases and J by 0 bases, with 7 bases between. Germline values: CDR1 SGHTA, CDR2 FQGTGA. The CDR3 is 13 amino acids.

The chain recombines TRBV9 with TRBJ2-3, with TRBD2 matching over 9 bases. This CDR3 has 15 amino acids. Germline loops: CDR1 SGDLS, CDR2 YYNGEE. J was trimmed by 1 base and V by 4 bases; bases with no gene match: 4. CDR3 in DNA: TGTGCCAGCAGCCCGCGGACTAGCGGCACAGATACGCAGTATTTT. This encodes CASSPRTSGTDTQYF.

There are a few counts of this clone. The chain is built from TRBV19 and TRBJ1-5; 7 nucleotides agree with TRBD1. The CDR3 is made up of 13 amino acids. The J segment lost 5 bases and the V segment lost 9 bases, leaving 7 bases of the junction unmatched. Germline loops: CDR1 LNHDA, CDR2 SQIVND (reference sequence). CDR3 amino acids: CASSRQGYQPQHF. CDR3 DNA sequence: TGTGCCAGCTCCCGACAGGGATATCAGCCCCAGCATTTT.

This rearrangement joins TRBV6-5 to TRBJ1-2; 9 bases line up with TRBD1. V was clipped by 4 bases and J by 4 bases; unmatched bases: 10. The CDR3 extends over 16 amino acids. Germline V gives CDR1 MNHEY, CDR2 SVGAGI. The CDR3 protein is CASSSHTNRGLYGYTF. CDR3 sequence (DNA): TGTGCCAGCAGTTCCCATACCAACAGGGGGCTCTATGGCTACACCTTC.

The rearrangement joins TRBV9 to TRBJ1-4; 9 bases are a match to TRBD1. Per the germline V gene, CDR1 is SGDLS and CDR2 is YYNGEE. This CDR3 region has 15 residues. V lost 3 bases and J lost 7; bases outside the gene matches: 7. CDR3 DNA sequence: TGTGCCAGCAGCGCGGGGGACAGGGTGGGTGAAAAACTGTTTTTT. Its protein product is CASSAGDRVGEKLFF.

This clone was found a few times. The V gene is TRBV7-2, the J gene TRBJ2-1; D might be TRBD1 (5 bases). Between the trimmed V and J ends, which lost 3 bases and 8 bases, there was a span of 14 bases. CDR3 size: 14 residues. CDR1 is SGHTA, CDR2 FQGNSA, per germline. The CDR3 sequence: CASSFFGATDEQFF. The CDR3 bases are TGTGCCAGCAGCTTCTTTGGGGCCACGGATGAGCAGTTCTTC.

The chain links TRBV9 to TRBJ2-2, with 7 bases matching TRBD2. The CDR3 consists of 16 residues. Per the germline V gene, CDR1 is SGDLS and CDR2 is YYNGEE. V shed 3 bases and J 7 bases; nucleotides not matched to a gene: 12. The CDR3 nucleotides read TGTGCCAGCAGCGCCCCAGCGGGGACTATCAACGGGGAGCTGTTTTTT. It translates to CASSAPAGTINGELFF. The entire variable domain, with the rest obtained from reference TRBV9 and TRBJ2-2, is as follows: DSGVTQTPKHLITATGQRVTLRCSPRSGDLSVYWYQQSLDQGLQFLIQYYNGEERAKGNILERFSAQQFPDLHSELNLSSLELGDSALYFCASSAPAGTINGELFFGEGSRLTVL.

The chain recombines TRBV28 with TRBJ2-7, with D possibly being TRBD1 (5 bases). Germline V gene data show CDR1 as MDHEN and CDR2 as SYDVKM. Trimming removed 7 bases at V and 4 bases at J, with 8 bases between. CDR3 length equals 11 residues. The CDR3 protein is CASIQGYEQYF. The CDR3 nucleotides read TGTGCCAGCATCCAGGGTTACGAGCAGTACTTC.

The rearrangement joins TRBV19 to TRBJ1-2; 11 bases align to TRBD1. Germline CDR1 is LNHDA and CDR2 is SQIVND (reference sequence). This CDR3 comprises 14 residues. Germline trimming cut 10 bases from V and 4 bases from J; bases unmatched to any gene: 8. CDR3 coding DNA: TGTGCCACCGCGGACAGGGGGCTCGTCTATGGCTACACCTTC. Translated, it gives CATADRGLVYGYTF. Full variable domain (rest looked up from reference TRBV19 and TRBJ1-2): DGGITQSPKYLFRKEGQNVTLSCEQNLNHDAMYWYRQDPGQGLRLIYYSQIVNDFQKGDIAEGYSVSREKKESFPLTVTSAQKNPTAFYLCATADRGLVYGYTFGSGTRLTVV.

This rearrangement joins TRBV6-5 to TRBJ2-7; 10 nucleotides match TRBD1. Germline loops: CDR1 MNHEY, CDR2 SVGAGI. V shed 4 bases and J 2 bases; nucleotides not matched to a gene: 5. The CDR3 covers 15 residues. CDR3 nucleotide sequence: TGTGCCAGCAGTTCCCTTGGACAGGGGGCCTACGAGCAGTACTTC. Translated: CASSSLGQGAYEQYF.

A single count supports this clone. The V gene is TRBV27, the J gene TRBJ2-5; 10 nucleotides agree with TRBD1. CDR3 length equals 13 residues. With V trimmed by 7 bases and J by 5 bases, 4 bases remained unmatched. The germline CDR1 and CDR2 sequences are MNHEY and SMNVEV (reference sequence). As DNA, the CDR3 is TGTGCCAGCAACGGACAGGGGGGTGAGACCCAGTACTTC. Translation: CASNGQGGETQYF.